Detailed here is one T cell receptor beta chain. Trimming removed 3 bases at V and 1 base at J, with 6 bases between. The CDR3 contains 13 residues. Germline CDR1 and CDR2: MDHEN and SYDVKM. The entry originates in a study of cytomegalovirus exposure and HLA in healthy donors. Measured with immunoSEQ multiplex PCR; TCRdb has only the in-frame clones, and not every one. The data contain about 160,000 clones, roughly 80% of them singletons. The sequence came from a man younger than 45 in good health and CMV-seropositive. The sample comprised PBMCs. The J gene is TRBJ2-5, the V gene TRBV28; tentative D call: TRBD2 (6 bases). The CDR3 is CASSLRGQETQYF. In DNA form, the CDR3 reads TGTGCCAGCAGTTTGCGGGGCCAAGAGACCCAGTACTTC.